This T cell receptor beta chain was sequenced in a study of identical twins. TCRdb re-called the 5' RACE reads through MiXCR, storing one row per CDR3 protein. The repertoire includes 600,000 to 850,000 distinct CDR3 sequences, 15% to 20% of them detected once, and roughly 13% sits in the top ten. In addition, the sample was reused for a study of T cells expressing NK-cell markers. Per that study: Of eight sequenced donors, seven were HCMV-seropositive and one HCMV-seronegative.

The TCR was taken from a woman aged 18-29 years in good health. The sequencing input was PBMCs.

This CDR3 reads CASSSLLVGYEQFF. The CDR3 nucleotides are TGTGCCAGCAGCTCCCTCCTCGTTGGTTATGAGCAGTTCTTC. This rearrangement joins TRBV7-2 to TRBJ2-1; D is unresolved. V lost 4 bases to trimming and J lost 8 bases, with 15 bases between them. The CDR3 extends over 14 amino acids. Germline loops: CDR1 SGHTA, CDR2 FQGNSA.